The clone carrying this TCR beta chain was observed many times. The antigen is undetermined. This record belongs to a study of T cells in Graves' hyperthyroidism and ophthalmopathy. Study-wide findings and caveats: Most thyroid clonotypes that were expanded above 0.001 also turned up in blood.

Clinical symptoms, serum thyroxine and TRAb, thyroid ultrasound and orbital computed tomography together formed the diagnostic basis. The V and J ends lost 0 bases and 2 bases respectively, with 13 bases between them. Germline assignment: CDR1 MNHEY and CDR2 SVGAGI. CDR3 length: 16 residues. Amplified TCR beta CDR3 regions came from RNA transcripts. The TCR CDR3 first-round RT-PCR relied on the HTBI primer set. TCRdb independently ran MiXCR on the multiplex PCR reads; one entry per CDR3 protein. The sample yields 550,000 to 650,000 distinct CDR3 sequences, 14% seen once. Sequencing was done on a sample of blood. This sequence originates from a woman aged 25 to 39 with Graves' hyperthyroidism that later progressed to Graves' ophthalmopathy. This chain uses TRBV6-5 with TRBJ1-1; no clear D gene. This CDR3 is CASSYSVYGSNTEAFF. The CDR3 region has the DNA TGTGCCAGCAGTTACTCGGTCTATGGTAGTAACACTGAAGCTTTCTTT.